This T cell receptor (beta chain) was sequenced for a study of blood T cells in healthy people across ages. Every sample had a minimum of 6 million PBMCs isolated. The CDR3 spans 15 residues. The J segment lost 9 bases and the V segment lost 5 bases, leaving 8 bases of the junction unmatched. Through a sample-barcoded 5' primer and a J-beta primer mix, a second PCR was run for roughly 7 to 12 cycles. TCRdb passed the 5' RACE reads through MiXCR, listing each CDR3 protein once. The profile shows approximately 800,000 distinct CDR3 sequences, 25% of them singletons. A further study also used this sample, focusing on T cells of mothers and their children. That work contributes: A few mothers and their six children, all healthy Caucasians, donated. Among related mother-child pairs, overlap was slightly higher than in unrelated pairs, though not significantly.

The gene calls are TRBV12-3 or TRBV12-4 and TRBJ2-1; 12 bases line up with TRBD1. This receptor was obtained from a boy aged 5-17 years in good health. The sample taken for sequencing was blood. The CDR3 here is CASSPGTGGFVEQFF. The CDR3 nucleotides are TGTGCCAGCAGTCCCGGGACAGGGGGCTTTGTTGAGCAGTTCTTC.